Shown below are 21 T cell receptor beta chains from a single sample sequenced in a study of spatial heterogeneity in lung cancer. Time point defined: sample taken at primary tumor resection. Using its own MiXCR run on the 5' RACE reads, TCRdb lists one record per CDR3 protein. Of 60,000 or so distinct CDR3 sequences in the sample, approximately 6% were seen once. The sample in question was PBMCs, obtained at surgery. The origin of the receptors is a female donor with early-stage non-small cell lung cancer.

There are a few counts of this clonotype. The chain carries TRBV7-2 and TRBJ2-3, with TRBD2 as a possible D gene (5 bases). The CDR3 length is 15 residues. Per the germline V gene, CDR1 is SGHTA and CDR2 is FQGNSA. The V and J ends lost 5 bases and 6 bases respectively, with 18 bases between them. The CDR3 nucleotides are TGTGCCAGCAGCCAAGCAAGCAAGGGCGGGGATACGCAGTATTTT. Residues: CASSQASKGGDTQYF.

The CDR3 DNA reads as TGTGCCAGCAGCGGAGTGACAGACCAAGAGACCCAGTACTTC. Protein: CASSGVTDQETQYF. The rearrangement uses TRBV7-8 and TRBJ2-5; possible D gene TRBD1, 5 bases. Looked up from germline, CDR1 is SGHVS and CDR2 is FQNEAQ. Trimming took off 5 bases at V and 0 bases at J, with 10 bases between the two ends. The CDR3 contains 14 residues.

This clonotype appeared a few times. The chain carries TRBV7-9 and TRBJ1-6; D is unresolved. V lost 10 bases, J lost 7 bases, and 20 bases lay in between. The germline V gene encodes CDR1 SEHNR and CDR2 FQNEAQ (reference sequence). CDR3 length: 15 residues. The CDR3 nucleotides are TGTGCCATCCCGAAAACAGCGGGAGGAAATTCACCCCTCCACTTT. Protein sequence: CAIPKTAGGNSPLHF.

This clonotype was found a few times. The chain joins TRBV20-1 to TRBJ2-7; 9 nucleotides match TRBD2. The trim removed 3 bases at V and 4 bases at J, leaving 4 bases unmatched. Germline CDR1 reads DFQATT; CDR2 reads SNEGSKA (reference sequence). This CDR3 is 13 amino acids long. The CDR3 DNA reads as TGCAGTGCTAGCCTAGCGGGGACATACGAGCAGTACTTC. It codes for CSASLAGTYEQYF.

This clonotype was found many times. The rearrangement uses TRBV20-1 and TRBJ1-2; D is uncertain. The length of the CDR3 is 13 residues. Trimming stripped 6 bases from V and 4 bases from J, with 15 bases between. From germline, CDR1 is DFQATT and CDR2 SNEGSKA (reference sequence). In nucleotides, the CDR3 is TGCAGTGCCCCATCAGGAGAAAGCTATGGCTACACCTTC. Translation gives CSAPSGESYGYTF.

This clonotype was detected many times. The chain carries TRBV9 and TRBJ2-3; 12 nucleotides line up with TRBD2. The CDR3 spans 17 residues. CDR1 SGDLS and CDR2 YYNGEE come from the germline V gene. Trimming removed 4 bases from V and 2 bases from J; junction bases left unmatched: 8. The CDR3 DNA reads as TGTGCCAGCAGCCACCAGGGGACTAGCGGGCTCACAGATACGCAGTATTTT. Its translation: CASSHQGTSGLTDTQYF. The entire variable domain, with the rest obtained from reference TRBV9 and TRBJ2-3, is as follows: DSGVTQTPKHLITATGQRVTLRCSPRSGDLSVYWYQQSLDQGLQFLIQYYNGEERAKGNILERFSAQQFPDLHSELNLSSLELGDSALYFCASSHQGTSGLTDTQYFGPGTRLTVL.

The gene calls are TRBV28 and TRBJ1-1; 7 bases fit TRBD1. Germline V gene sequence: CDR1 MDHEN, CDR2 SYDVKM. This CDR3 region has 14 residues. V shed 6 bases and J 3 bases; nucleotides not matched to a gene: 7. CDR3 loop: CASRPAGGDTEAFF. The CDR3 DNA reads as TGTGCCAGCAGGCCAGCAGGGGGGGACACTGAAGCTTTCTTT.

This clonotype occurred a few times. V usage is TRBV7-9 and J usage is TRBJ2-7; D may be TRBD1 or TRBD2 (5 bases each). Germline V CDR1 and CDR2: SEHNR, FQNEAQ (reference sequence). V shed 5 bases and J shed 7 bases, with 12 bases lying between them. CDR3 length: 12 residues. The CDR3 bases are TGTGCCAGCAGCGAGGGGTTTGGGGAGCAGTACGTC. Amino acid sequence: CASSEGFGEQYV.

This clonotype appeared a few times. This rearrangement joins TRBV28 to TRBJ1-2; 12 nucleotides match TRBD1. J lost 0 bases, V lost 6 bases, and 8 bases had no gene match. This CDR3 contains 17 residues. Per the germline V gene, CDR1 is MDHEN and CDR2 is SYDVKM. The CDR3 sequence: CASRPGTGGLANYGYTF. For the CDR3, the DNA is TGTGCCAGCAGACCCGGGACAGGGGGCCTAGCTAACTATGGCTACACCTTC.

Many counts were recorded for this clonotype. The rearrangement links TRBV5-1 to TRBJ1-1, with D possibly being TRBD1 (6 bases). The ends were cut back, 0 bases at V and 7 bases at J, with 16 bases in the middle. Germline V lookup: CDR1 SGHRS, CDR2 YFSETQ. The CDR3 has 15 amino acids. The CDR3 is CASSLESGAHGEAFF. Written as DNA, the CDR3 is TGCGCCAGCAGCTTGGAGTCGGGGGCGCATGGTGAAGCTTTCTTT. Variable domain in full (rest from reference TRBV5-1 and TRBJ1-1): KAGVTQTPRYLIKTRGQQVTLSCSPISGHRSVSWYQQTPGQGLQFLFEYFSETQRNKGNFPGRFSGRQFSNSRSEMNVSTLELGDSALYLCASSLESGAHGEAFFGQGTRLTVV.

This clonotype was observed at least ten times. The chain employs TRBV5-1 and TRBJ1-1; tentative D call: TRBD1 (5 bases). Trimming took off 4 bases at V and 1 base at J, with 11 bases between the two ends. CDR3 length equals 14 residues. Germline CDR1 SGHRS, CDR2 YFSETQ. The CDR3 DNA sequence: TGCGCCAGCAGCCTGACAGCCTCGAACACTGAAGCTTTCTTT. As protein: CASSLTASNTEAFF.

The V call is TRBV5-5, the J call TRBJ1-1; tentatively, D is TRBD1 (5 bases). V was pared by 4 bases and J by 0 bases, with 16 bases between. CDR1 and CDR2 (germline): SGHKS, YYEKEE (reference sequence). The CDR3 sequence is 16 residues long. The CDR3 protein is CASSMRVGPLNTEAFF. The DNA for the CDR3 is TGTGCCAGCAGCATGAGGGTGGGACCTTTGAACACTGAAGCTTTCTTT.

This chain links TRBV5-1 with TRBJ2-1, with 12 bases that match TRBD2. This CDR3 spans 16 amino acids. V trimming: 4 bases; J trimming: 8 bases; junction bases outside the gene matches: 10. Germline V gene data show CDR1 as SGHRS and CDR2 as YFSETQ. The CDR3 is CASSRRTSGAPDEQFF. The CDR3 region has the DNA TGCGCCAGCAGCAGGCGGACTAGCGGGGCACCGGATGAGCAGTTCTTC.

This clonotype was recorded many times. The chain joins TRBV10-3 to TRBJ1-5; D gene uncertain. Germline V gene sequence: CDR1 ENHRY, CDR2 SYGVKD. V was pared by 2 bases and J by 0 bases, with 8 bases between. This CDR3 contains 15 residues. CDR3 in DNA: TGTGCCATCAGTGAGGGACCGTCTAGCAATCAGCCCCAGCATTTT. The encoded protein is CAISEGPSSNQPQHF.

Concerning this clonotype: A much larger clone lies one base from this, so it may be a read error. Here the CDR3 reads CAGRRTGQETQYF. CDR3 in DNA: TGTGCCGGCAGGAGGACAGGGCAAGAGACCCAGTACTTC. The genes are TRBV2 and TRBJ2-5; 8 positions agree with TRBD1. CDR1 and CDR2 (germline): SNHLY, FYNNEI. The CDR3 has 13 amino acids.

This clonotype was picked up many times. The chain combines TRBV4-2 with TRBJ2-1; 7 bases are a match to TRBD1. CDR1 LGHNA and CDR2 YNFKEQ come from the germline V gene. This CDR3 comprises 15 residues. After removal of 6 bases from V and 3 bases from J, the junction contained 8 bases not matched to a gene. As DNA, the CDR3 is TGTGCCAGCAGGCCCTCCGGGACAGTCTACAATGAGCAGTTCTTC. Its protein product is CASRPSGTVYNEQFF.

At least ten counts were recorded for this clonotype. This sequence joins TRBV24-1 and TRBJ2-1; D might be TRBD2 (6 bases). Trimming took off 0 bases at V and 7 bases at J, with 6 bases between the two ends. The CDR3 is 13 amino acids. Germline-derived CDR1 and CDR2 are KGHDR and SFDVKD. The CDR3 spells CATSDLGGNEQFF. The CDR3 DNA is TGTGCCACCAGTGATTTGGGGGGGAATGAGCAGTTCTTC.

This clonotype occurred many times. V gene TRBV5-1 combines with J gene TRBJ2-3, with D possibly being TRBD1 (5 bases). The CDR3 contains 15 residues. V was clipped by 2 bases and J by 0 bases, with 10 bases between them. Germline V CDR1 and CDR2: SGHRS, YFSETQ. Written as DNA, the CDR3 is TGCGCCAGCAGCTTTCCAGGGCGGAGCACAGATACGCAGTATTTT. It is translated as CASSFPGRSTDTQYF.

This clonotype showed up many times. The chain carries TRBV5-1 and TRBJ1-6; D remains ambiguous. Trimming took 5 bases from V and 6 from J, leaving 12 bases between them. The CDR3 extends over 14 amino acids. Per germline, CDR1 SGHRS and CDR2 YFSETQ. The CDR3 DNA reads as TGCGCCAGCAGTCTAAGTGATCTTAATTCACCCCTCCACTTT. Protein sequence: CASSLSDLNSPLHF.

This clonotype was found many times. This chain joins TRBV20-1 and TRBJ2-7, with D unresolved. Trimming cost V 3 bases and J 1 base, with 10 bases left between them. The germline CDR1 and CDR2 sequences are DFQATT and SNEGSKA (reference sequence). This CDR3 contains 13 residues. The CDR3 region has the DNA TGCAGTGCTAGGAGTGAGAGGTCCTACGAGCAGTACGTC. Encoded protein: CSARSERSYEQYV.

The chain joins TRBV19 to TRBJ1-1, with 8 bases fitting TRBD1. Trimming at V came to 9 bases and at J to 4 bases, leaving 13 bases not matched to a gene. CDR1 and CDR2 (germline): LNHDA, SQIVND (reference sequence). The CDR3 has 15 residues. DNA for the CDR3: TGTGCCAGCTTTCGCGGACAGGGAAGAGGCACTGAAGCTTTCTTT. Translation gives CASFRGQGRGTEAFF.